This is a list of T cell receptor beta chains from one sample in a study of shared clonotypes between healthy human individuals. Only in-frame clones appear in the TCRdb table, and some are missing; sequencing was by immunoSEQ multiplex PCR. The sample records 2 million to 2.5 million clones, around 95% being singletons. Sample: naive CD4+ T cells sorted from blood. The receptor set was obtained from a man between 18 and 29 years old in good health. The CDR3 runs from the conserved cysteine through the conserved F or W. The order of the fields is D gene, V gene, J gene, clone size, CDR3 DNA, CDR3 protein. A D gene is named only where the DNA matches it firmly. Size values are once, few and many counts, or a class for expanded clones, and some rows have none.

D: TRBD2
V: TRBV4-1
J: TRBJ2-5
size: once
DNA: TGCGCCAGCAGTCGGAGCGGGGGCCATGAAGAGACCCAGTACTTC
CDR3: CASSRSGGHEETQYF

D: TRBD1
V: TRBV10-3
J: TRBJ2-7
size: NA
DNA: TGTGCCATCAGGGGGACAGGGGAGTCCTACGAGCAGTACTTC
CDR3: CAIRGTGESYEQYF

D: NA
V: TRBV9
J: TRBJ2-2
size: NA
DNA: TGTGCCAGCAGCTCAGGACTCACCGGGGAGCTGTTTTTT
CDR3: CASSSGLTGELFF

D: TRBD2
V: TRBV5-1
J: TRBJ2-1
size: NA
DNA: TGCGCCAGCAGCCGGGAGGGGCGGGGCTCCTACAATGAGCAGTTCTTC
CDR3: CASSREGRGSYNEQFF

D: NA
V: TRBV5-4
J: TRBJ2-5
size: NA
DNA: TGTGCCAGCAGCCCGATGACAGGACAAGAGACCCAGTACTTC
CDR3: CASSPMTGQETQYF

D: NA
V: TRBV5-1
J: TRBJ1-4
size: NA
DNA: TGCGCCAGCAGCTTGGTCGGTGCAACTAATGAAAAACTGTTTTTT
CDR3: CASSLVGATNEKLFF

D: NA
V: TRBV5-1
J: TRBJ1-1
size: NA
DNA: TGCGCCAGCACAGACCCGATGAACACTGAAGCTTTCTTT
CDR3: CASTDPMNTEAFF

D: NA
V: TRBV5-4
J: TRBJ1-4
size: NA
DNA: TGTGCCAGCAGCTCCTCCCTCGCTCTAACTAATAATGAAAAACTGTTTTTT
CDR3: CASSSSLALTNNEKLFF

D: NA
V: TRBV7-2
J: TRBJ2-7
size: NA
DNA: TGTGCCAGCAGCCCCGAGCGGGCCAGCGGGGTACAGGGGCAGTACTTC
CDR3: CASSPERASGVQGQYF

D: TRBD1
V: TRBV29-1
J: TRBJ1-1
size: NA
DNA: TGCAGCGTTGAAAACAGGGGGGAGAACACTGAAGCTTTCTTT
CDR3: CSVENRGENTEAFF

D: NA
V: TRBV7-2
J: TRBJ1-2
size: few
DNA: TGTGCCAGCAGCTTAGGTCGGTTCTATGGCTACACCTTC
CDR3: CASSLGRFYGYTF

D: NA
V: TRBV10-3
J: TRBJ1-3
size: NA
DNA: TGTGCCATCAGTGAAAATTTGGGGGTTGGAAACACCATATATTTT
CDR3: CAISENLGVGNTIYF

D: NA
V: TRBV4-1
J: TRBJ1-2
size: NA
DNA: TGCGCCAGCAGCCAAGAAGGAATTCTTGGCTACACCTTC
CDR3: CASSQEGILGYTF